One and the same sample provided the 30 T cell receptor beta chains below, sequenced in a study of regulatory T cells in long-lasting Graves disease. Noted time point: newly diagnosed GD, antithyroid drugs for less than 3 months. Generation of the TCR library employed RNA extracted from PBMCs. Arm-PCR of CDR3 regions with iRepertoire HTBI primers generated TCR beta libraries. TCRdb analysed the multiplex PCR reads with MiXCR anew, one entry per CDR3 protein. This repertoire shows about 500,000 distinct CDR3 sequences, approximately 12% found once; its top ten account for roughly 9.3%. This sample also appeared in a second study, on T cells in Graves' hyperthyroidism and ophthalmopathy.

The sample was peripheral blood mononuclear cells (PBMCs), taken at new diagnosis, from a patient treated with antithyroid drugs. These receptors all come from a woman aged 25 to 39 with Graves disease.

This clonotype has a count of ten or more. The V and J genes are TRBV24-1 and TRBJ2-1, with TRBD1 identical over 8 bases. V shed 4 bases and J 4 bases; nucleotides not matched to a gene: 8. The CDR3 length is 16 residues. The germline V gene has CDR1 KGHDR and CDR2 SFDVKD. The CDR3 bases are TGTGCCACCAGTGACCTCGCAGGGGGCGCTTACAATGAGCAGTTCTTC. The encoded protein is CATSDLAGGAYNEQFF.

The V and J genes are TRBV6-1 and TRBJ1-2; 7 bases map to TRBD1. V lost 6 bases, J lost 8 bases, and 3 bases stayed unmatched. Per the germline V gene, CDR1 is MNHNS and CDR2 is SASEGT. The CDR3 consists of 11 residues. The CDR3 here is CASRTGSGYTF. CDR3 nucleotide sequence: TGTGCCAGCAGGACAGGGAGCGGCTACACCTTC.

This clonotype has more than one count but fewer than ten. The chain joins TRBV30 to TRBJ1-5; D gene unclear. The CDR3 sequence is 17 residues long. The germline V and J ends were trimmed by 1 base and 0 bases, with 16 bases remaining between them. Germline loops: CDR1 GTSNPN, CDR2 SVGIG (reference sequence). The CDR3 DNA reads TGTGCCTGGAGTGACACGAACCAGCTTTATAGCAATCAGCCCCAGCATTTT. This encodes CAWSDTNQLYSNQPQHF.

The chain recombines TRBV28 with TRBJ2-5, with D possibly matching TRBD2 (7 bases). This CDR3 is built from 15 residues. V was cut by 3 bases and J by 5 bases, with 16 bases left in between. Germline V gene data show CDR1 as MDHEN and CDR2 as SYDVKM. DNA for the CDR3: TGTGCCAGCAGTTTTCTGGGGAGGGGGATGGAGACCCAGTACTTC. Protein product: CASSFLGRGMETQYF.

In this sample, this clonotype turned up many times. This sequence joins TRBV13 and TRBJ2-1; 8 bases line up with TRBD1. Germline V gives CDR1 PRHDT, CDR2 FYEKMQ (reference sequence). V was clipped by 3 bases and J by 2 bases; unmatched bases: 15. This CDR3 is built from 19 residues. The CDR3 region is CASSFWDRSYKLTYNEQFF. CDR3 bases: TGTGCCAGCAGCTTCTGGGACAGGTCCTATAAGCTGACCTACAATGAGCAGTTCTTC. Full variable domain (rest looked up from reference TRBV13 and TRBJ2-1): AAGVIQSPRHLIKEKRETATLKCYPIPRHDTVYWYQQGPGQDPQFLISFYEKMQSDKGSIPDRFSAQQFSDYHSELNMSSLELGDSALYFCASSFWDRSYKLTYNEQFFGPGTRLTVL.

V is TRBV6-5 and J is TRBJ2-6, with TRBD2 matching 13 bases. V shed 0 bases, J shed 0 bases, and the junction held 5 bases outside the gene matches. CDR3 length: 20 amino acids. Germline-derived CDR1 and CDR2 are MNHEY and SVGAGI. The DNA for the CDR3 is TGTGCCAGCAGTTACTCGGGGACTAGCGGGAAGGTCTCTGGGGCCAACGTCCTGACTTTC. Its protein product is CASSYSGTSGKVSGANVLTF.

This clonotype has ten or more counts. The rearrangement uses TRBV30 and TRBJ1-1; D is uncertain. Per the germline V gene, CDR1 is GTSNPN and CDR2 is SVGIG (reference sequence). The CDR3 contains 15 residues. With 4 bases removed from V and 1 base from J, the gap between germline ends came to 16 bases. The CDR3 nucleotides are TGTGCCTGGAACTTCTTGGTGGGCGGGAACACTGAAGCTTTCTTT. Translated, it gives CAWNFLVGGNTEAFF.

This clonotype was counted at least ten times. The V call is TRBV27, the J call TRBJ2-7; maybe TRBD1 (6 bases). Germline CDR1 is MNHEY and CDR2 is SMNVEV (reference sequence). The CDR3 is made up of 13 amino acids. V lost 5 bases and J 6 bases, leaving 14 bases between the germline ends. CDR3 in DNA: TGTGCCAGCAGTGAGTTAGACAGGCCCGAGCAGTACTTC. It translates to CASSELDRPEQYF.

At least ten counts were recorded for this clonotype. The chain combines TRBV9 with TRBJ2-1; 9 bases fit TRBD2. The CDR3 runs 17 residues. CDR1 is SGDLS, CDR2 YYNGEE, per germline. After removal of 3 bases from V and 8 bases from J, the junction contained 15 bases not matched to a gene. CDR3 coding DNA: TGTGCCAGCAGCGGGCCGTACGCGGGAGGGCCTTCCCATGAGCAGTTCTTC. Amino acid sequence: CASSGPYAGGPSHEQFF.

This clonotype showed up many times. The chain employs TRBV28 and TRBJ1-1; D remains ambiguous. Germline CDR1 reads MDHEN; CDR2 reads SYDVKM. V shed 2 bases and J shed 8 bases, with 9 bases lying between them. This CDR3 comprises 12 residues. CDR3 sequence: CASSLTGREAFF. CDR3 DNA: TGTGCCAGCAGTTTAACCGGCAGAGAAGCTTTCTTT. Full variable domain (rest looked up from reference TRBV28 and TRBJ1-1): DVKVTQSSRYLVKRTGEKVFLECVQDMDHENMFWYRQDPGLGLRLIYFSYDVKMKEKGDIPEGYSVSREKKERFSLILESASTNQTSMYLCASSLTGREAFFGQGTRLTVV.

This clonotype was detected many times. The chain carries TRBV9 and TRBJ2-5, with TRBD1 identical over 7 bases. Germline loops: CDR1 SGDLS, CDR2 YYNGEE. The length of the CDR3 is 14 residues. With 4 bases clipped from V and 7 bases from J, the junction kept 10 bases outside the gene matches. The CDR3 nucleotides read TGTGCCAGCAGCACTCGACAGGGTGGTGGGACCCAGTACTTC. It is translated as CASSTRQGGGTQYF.

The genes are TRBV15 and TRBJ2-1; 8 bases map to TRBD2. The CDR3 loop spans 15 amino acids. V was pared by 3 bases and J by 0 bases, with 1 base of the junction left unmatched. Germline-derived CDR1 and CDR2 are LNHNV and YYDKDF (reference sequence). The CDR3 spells CATSSGRASYNEQFF. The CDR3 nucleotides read TGTGCCACCAGCAGCGGGAGGGCCTCCTACAATGAGCAGTTCTTC.

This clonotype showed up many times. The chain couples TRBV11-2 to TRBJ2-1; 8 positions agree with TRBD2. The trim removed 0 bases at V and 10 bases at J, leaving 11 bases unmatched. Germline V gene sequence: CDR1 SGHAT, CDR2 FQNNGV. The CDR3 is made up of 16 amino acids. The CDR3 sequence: CASSLDSFFPGGEQFF. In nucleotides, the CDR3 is TGTGCCAGCAGCTTAGATTCATTTTTTCCGGGAGGGGAGCAGTTCTTC.

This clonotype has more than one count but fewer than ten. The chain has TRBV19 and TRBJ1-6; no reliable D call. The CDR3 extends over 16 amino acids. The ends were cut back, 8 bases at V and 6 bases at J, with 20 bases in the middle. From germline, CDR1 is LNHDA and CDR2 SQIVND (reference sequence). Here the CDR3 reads CASVEKSGILNSPLHF. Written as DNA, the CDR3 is TGTGCCAGTGTCGAAAAATCCGGGATTCTTAATTCACCCCTCCACTTT.

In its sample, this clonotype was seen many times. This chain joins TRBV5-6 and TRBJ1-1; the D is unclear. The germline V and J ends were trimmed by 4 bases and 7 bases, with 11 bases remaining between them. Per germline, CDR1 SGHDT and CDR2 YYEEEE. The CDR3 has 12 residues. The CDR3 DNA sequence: TGTGCCAGCAGCCCAGGACGGAGTGAAGCTTTCTTT. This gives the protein CASSPGRSEAFF.

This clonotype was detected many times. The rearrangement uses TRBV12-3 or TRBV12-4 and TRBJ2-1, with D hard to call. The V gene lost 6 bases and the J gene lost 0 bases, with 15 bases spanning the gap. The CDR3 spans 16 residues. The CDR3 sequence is CASRKETLVSYNEQFF. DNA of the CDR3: TGTGCCAGCAGGAAAGAGACGCTTGTCTCCTACAATGAGCAGTTCTTC.

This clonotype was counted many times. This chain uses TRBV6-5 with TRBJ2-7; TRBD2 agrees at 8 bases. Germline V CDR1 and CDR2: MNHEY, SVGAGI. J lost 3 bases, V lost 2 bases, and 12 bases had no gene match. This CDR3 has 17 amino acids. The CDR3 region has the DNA TGTGCCAGCAGTTACGTCCGCGGGACTAGTGATTTCTACGAGCAGTACTTC. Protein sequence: CASSYVRGTSDFYEQYF.

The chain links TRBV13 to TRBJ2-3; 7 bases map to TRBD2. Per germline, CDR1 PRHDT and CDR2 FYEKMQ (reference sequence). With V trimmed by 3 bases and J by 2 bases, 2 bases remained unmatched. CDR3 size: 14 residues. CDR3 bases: TGTGCCAGCAGCTTCAGCGGGGTCACAGATACGCAGTATTTT. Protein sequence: CASSFSGVTDTQYF.

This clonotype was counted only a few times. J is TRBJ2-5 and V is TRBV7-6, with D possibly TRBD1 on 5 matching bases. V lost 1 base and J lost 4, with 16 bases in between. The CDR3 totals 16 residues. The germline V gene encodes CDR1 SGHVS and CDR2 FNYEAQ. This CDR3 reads CASSLGGVTAAETQYF. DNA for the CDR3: TGTGCCAGCAGCTTAGGGGGCGTGACGGCGGCAGAGACCCAGTACTTC.

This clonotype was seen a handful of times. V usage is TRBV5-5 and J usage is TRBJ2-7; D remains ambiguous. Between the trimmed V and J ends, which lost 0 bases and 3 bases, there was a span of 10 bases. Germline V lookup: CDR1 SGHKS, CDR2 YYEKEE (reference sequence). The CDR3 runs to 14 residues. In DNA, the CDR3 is TGTGCCAGCAGCTTGGACGGGTCTTACTACGAGCAGTACTTC. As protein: CASSLDGSYYEQYF. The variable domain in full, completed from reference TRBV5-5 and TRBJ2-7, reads DAGVTQSPTHLIKTRGQQVTLRCSPISGHKSVSWYQQVLGQGPQFIFQYYEKEERGRGNFPDRFSARQFPNYSSELNVNALLLGDSALYLCASSLDGSYYEQYFGPGTRLTVT.

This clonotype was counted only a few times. CDR3 in amino acids: CASSLGQWVQMGRYF. The CDR3 DNA follows: TGTGCCAGCAGCTTGGGACAGTGGGTCCAAATGGGTCGGTATTTT. This chain uses TRBV7-2 with TRBJ2-3, with 7 positions matching TRBD1. CDR1 and CDR2 (germline): SGHTA, FQGNSA. Losses at the gene ends were 3 bases for V and 14 bases for J; bases not matched to a gene: 17. The CDR3 length is 15 residues.

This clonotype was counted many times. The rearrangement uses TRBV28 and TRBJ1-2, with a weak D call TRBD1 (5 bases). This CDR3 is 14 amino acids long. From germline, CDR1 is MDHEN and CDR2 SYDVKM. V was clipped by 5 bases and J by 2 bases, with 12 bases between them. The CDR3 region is CASSPWGRNYGYTF. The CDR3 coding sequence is TGTGCCAGCAGTCCATGGGGGAGAAACTATGGCTACACCTTC.

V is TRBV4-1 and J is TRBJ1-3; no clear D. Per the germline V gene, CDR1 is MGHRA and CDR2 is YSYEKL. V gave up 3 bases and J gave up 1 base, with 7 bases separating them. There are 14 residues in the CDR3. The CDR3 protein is CASSHFASGNTIYF. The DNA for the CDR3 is TGCGCCAGCAGCCACTTCGCATCTGGAAACACCATATATTTT.

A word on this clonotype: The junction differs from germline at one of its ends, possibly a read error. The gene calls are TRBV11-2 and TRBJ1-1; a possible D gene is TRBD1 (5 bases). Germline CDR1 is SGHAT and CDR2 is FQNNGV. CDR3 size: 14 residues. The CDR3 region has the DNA TGTGCCAGCAGCTTACCAGGGAGGTGGACTGCAGCTTTCTTT. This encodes CASSLPGRWTAAFF.

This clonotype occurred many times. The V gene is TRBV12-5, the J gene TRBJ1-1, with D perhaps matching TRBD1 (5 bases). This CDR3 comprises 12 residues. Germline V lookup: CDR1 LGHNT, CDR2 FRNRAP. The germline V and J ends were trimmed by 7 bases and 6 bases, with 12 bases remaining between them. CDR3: CASANQGPEAFF. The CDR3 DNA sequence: TGTGCTAGTGCCAACCAGGGTCCTGAAGCTTTCTTT.

CDR3 region: CASPPLRTFF. The CDR3 bases are TGTGCCAGCCCCCCCTTGAGAACTTTCTTT. The chain joins TRBV19 to TRBJ1-1; D remains unclear. The CDR3 sequence is 10 residues long. Trimming shortened V by 9 bases and J by 12 bases, and 14 bases separated the two germline ends. CDR1 LNHDA and CDR2 SQIVND come from the germline V gene (reference sequence).

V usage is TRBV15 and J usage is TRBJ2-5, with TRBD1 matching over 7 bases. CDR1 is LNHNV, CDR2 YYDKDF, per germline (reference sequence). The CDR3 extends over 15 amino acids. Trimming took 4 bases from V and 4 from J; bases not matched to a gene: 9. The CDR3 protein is CATSKPQGNGETQYF. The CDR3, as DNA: TGTGCCACCAGCAAACCACAGGGGAATGGAGAGACCCAGTACTTC.

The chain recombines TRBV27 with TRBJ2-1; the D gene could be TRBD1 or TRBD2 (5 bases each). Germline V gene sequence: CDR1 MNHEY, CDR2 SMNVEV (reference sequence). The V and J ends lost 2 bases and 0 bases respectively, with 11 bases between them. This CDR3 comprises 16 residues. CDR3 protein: CASSLGAGSSYNEQFF. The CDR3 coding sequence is TGTGCCAGCAGTTTAGGGGCGGGTAGCTCCTACAATGAGCAGTTCTTC.

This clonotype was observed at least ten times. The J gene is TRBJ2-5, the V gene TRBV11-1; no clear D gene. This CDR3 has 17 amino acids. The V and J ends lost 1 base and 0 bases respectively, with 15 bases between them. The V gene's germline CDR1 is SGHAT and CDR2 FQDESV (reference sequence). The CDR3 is CASSLGTGAGNQETQYF. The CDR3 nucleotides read TGTGCCAGCAGCTTAGGGACCGGAGCCGGAAACCAAGAGACCCAGTACTTC.

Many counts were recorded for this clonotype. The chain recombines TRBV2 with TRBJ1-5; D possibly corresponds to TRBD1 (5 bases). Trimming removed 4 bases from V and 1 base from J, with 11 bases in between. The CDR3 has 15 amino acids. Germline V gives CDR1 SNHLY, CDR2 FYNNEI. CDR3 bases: TGTGCCAGCAGTGTAACCGGGGCGAGCAATCAGCCCCAGCATTTT. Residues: CASSVTGASNQPQHF.